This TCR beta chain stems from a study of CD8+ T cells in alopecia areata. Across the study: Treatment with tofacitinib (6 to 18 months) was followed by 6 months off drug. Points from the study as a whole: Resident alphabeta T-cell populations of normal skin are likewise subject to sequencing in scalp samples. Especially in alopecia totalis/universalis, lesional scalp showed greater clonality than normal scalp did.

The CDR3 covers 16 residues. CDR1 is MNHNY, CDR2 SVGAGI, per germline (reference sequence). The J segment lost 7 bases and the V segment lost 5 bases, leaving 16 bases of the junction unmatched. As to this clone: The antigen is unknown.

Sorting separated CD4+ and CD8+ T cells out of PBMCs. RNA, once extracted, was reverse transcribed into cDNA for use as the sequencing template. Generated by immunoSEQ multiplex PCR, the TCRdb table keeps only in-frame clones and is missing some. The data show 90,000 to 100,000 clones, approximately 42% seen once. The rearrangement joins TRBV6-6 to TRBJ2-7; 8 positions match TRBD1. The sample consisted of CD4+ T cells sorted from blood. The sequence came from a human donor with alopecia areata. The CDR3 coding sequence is TGTGCCAGCAGTGGCCGTCAGGGGGCCGCGCGCGGGGAGCAGTACTTC. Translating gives CASSGRQGAARGEQYF.